Shown below are 14 T cell receptor beta chains from a single sample sequenced in a study of blood T cell repertoires in COVID-19. Here immunoSEQ multiplex PCR was the method, and the copy in TCRdb shows in-frame clones only, minus some. The profile shows 150,000 to 200,000 clones, roughly 86% of them singletons. Sequencing was performed on peripheral blood. These receptors were obtained from a woman of 80 years or more with COVID-19, enrolled during active disease.

This clone was picked up one time. The rearrangement uses TRBV28 and TRBJ1-5; TRBD1 might be the D (6 bases). This CDR3 comprises 14 residues. V lost 6 bases and J lost 5, with 14 bases in between. Germline loops: CDR1 MDHEN, CDR2 SYDVKM. CDR3: CASSVTGIDQPQHF. CDR3 in DNA: TGTGCCAGCAGCGTCACAGGGATCGATCAGCCCCAGCATTTT.

The rearrangement joins TRBV6-2 or TRBV6-3 to TRBJ2-5; 7 bases are shared with TRBD2. Losses at the gene ends were 2 bases for V and 4 bases for J; bases not matched to a gene: 7. CDR1 is MNHEY, CDR2 SVGEGT, per germline. The CDR3 has 15 residues. CDR3 DNA: TGTGCCAGCAGTTACAAACTAGCGATCCGAGAGACCCAGTACTTC. This encodes CASSYKLAIRETQYF.

This clone turned up a few times. The V call is TRBV7-2, the J call TRBJ1-6; D perhaps matches TRBD1 (6 bases). CDR3 size: 12 residues. V lost 6 bases, J lost 11 bases, and 11 bases lay in between. CDR1 and CDR2 from the germline V gene are SGHTA and FQGNSA. The CDR3 reads CASRTQGAPLHF. CDR3 coding DNA: TGTGCCAGCAGGACACAGGGCGCACCCCTCCACTTT. Combining the CDR3 with reference TRBV7-2 and TRBJ1-6 gives the whole variable domain GAGVSQSPSNKVTEKGKDVELRCDPISGHTALYWYRQSLGQGLEFLIYFQGNSAPDKSGLPSDRFSAERTGGSVSTLTIQRTQQEDSAVYLCASRTQGAPLHFGNGTRLTVT.

The gene calls are TRBV18 and TRBJ1-1; TRBD1 agrees at 8 bases. CDR1 and CDR2 from the germline V gene are KGHSH and LQKENI. The CDR3 is made up of 16 amino acids. After removal of 2 bases from V and 3 bases from J, the junction contained 8 bases not matched to a gene. CDR3 sequence: CASSPNADRGYTEAFF. The CDR3 region has the DNA TGTGCCAGCTCACCAAACGCCGACAGGGGATACACTGAAGCTTTCTTT.

This clone was seen a few times. The chain links TRBV6-5 to TRBJ1-1; D not certain. CDR1 and CDR2 from the germline V gene are MNHEY and SVGAGI. Trimming stripped 2 bases from V and 2 bases from J, with 12 bases between. The CDR3 totals 15 residues. The CDR3 here is CASSYGSGLNTEAFF. The CDR3 DNA reads as TGTGCCAGCAGTTACGGGTCAGGCCTCAACACTGAAGCTTTCTTT.

CDR3 region: CASSLSRGLSYGYTF. CDR3 nucleotides: TGTGCCAGCAGTTTATCTCGAGGGCTGAGTTATGGCTACACCTTC. The genes are TRBV28 and TRBJ1-2, with D unclear. The germline V and J ends were trimmed by 1 base and 5 bases, with 14 bases remaining between them. CDR1 is MDHEN and CDR2 is SYDVKM in the germline V gene. CDR3 size: 15 residues.

This chain uses TRBV5-1 with TRBJ1-6, with D tentatively TRBD1 (5 bases). V was clipped by 2 bases and J by 8 bases, with 8 bases between them. Per the germline V gene, CDR1 is SGHRS and CDR2 is YFSETQ. The CDR3 runs 13 residues. The CDR3 bases are TGCGCCAGCAGCTTAGGGGCGGATTCACCCCTCCACTTT. This encodes CASSLGADSPLHF.

The chain combines TRBV11-1 with TRBJ2-7; D is perhaps TRBD2 (6 bases). Trimming took off 3 bases at V and 2 bases at J, with 8 bases between the two ends. Germline loops: CDR1 SGHAT, CDR2 FQDESV (reference sequence). The CDR3 consists of 13 residues. The CDR3 DNA sequence: TGTGCCAGCAGCTTCGGCGGGACCTACGAGCAGTACTTC. It specifies CASSFGGTYEQYF.

The chain combines TRBV28 with TRBJ2-7; maybe TRBD1 (6 bases). The CDR3 consists of 13 residues. CDR1 and CDR2 (germline): MDHEN, SYDVKM. V lost 5 bases to trimming and J lost 1 base, with 9 bases between them. CDR3 residues: CASSNRVSYEQYF. The CDR3 bases are TGTGCCAGCAGTAACAGGGTTTCCTACGAGCAGTACTTC.

The gene calls are TRBV14 and TRBJ2-5; TRBD1 agrees at 7 bases. Trimming removed 2 bases from V and 6 bases from J; junction bases left unmatched: 3. Looked up from germline, CDR1 is SGHDN and CDR2 is FVKESK. The CDR3 contains 13 residues. CDR3 amino acids: CASSQTGEKTQYF. In nucleotides, the CDR3 is TGTGCCAGCAGCCAAACAGGGGAGAAGACCCAGTACTTC.

The chain couples TRBV19 to TRBJ1-5, with D unclear. The CDR3 extends over 15 amino acids. Trimming removed 2 bases at V and 1 base at J, with 9 bases between. The germline gives CDR1 LNHDA, CDR2 SQIVND (reference sequence). DNA for the CDR3: TGTGCCAGTAGTATACACGGGAAAAGCAATCAGCCCCAGCATTTT. Protein: CASSIHGKSNQPQHF.

This clone was detected a few times. The rearrangement uses TRBV19 and TRBJ1-3; 7 positions match TRBD1. This CDR3 contains 14 residues. Trimming took 4 bases from V and 0 from J; bases not matched to a gene: 0. CDR1 LNHDA and CDR2 SQIVND come from the germline V gene (reference sequence). CDR3 DNA sequence: TGTGCCAGTAGTAACAGGGGCTCTGGAAACACCATATATTTT. This codes for CASSNRGSGNTIYF.

The chain links TRBV15 to TRBJ1-4; 7 bases are a match to TRBD1. Trimming took 3 bases from V and 5 from J; bases not matched to a gene: 3. The CDR3 is 14 amino acids. Per the germline V gene, CDR1 is LNHNV and CDR2 is YYDKDF (reference sequence). In DNA, the CDR3 is TGTGCCACCAGCAGGACAGGGCAAAATGAAAAACTGTTTTTT. This codes for CATSRTGQNEKLFF.

The rearrangement joins TRBV2 to TRBJ2-3; possible D gene TRBD2, 5 bases. V shed 2 bases and J shed 4 bases, with 13 bases lying between them. This CDR3 region has 15 residues. CDR1 and CDR2 from the germline V gene are SNHLY and FYNNEI. The CDR3 region has the DNA TGTGCCAGCAGTGAAAGCGGATCCGGCGCAGATACGCAGTATTTT. Translating gives CASSESGSGADTQYF.